This T cell receptor (beta chain) was sequenced for a study of blood T cell repertoires in COVID-19. Study details: T cells, B-cell-depleted T cells, or PBMCs supplied cDNA or gDNA.

The Seattle site enrolled patients during active infection and followed them longitudinally. Per the original data handling: Estimated nucleated cell counts came from reference gene primer amplification. Clones were sequenced by immunoSEQ multiplex PCR, and TCRdb holds only the in-frame ones, with some missing. D and trimming come from the DNA, and the V and J calls and clone size come from that table. Of roughly 180,000 clones listed, approximately 79% are singletons. Material: peripheral blood. The TCR was taken from a woman aged 55-75 years with COVID-19, enrolled during active disease.

CDR3 loop: CASRRQEAGSEQYV. The CDR3 nucleotides are TGTGCCAGCAGGAGACAGGAGGCAGGGTCCGAGCAGTACGTC. V and J are TRBV6-5 and TRBJ2-7; D perhaps matches TRBD1 (6 bases). The germline CDR1 and CDR2 sequences are MNHEY and SVGAGI. The V gene lost 6 bases and the J gene lost 6 bases, with 18 bases spanning the gap. The CDR3 spans 14 residues.